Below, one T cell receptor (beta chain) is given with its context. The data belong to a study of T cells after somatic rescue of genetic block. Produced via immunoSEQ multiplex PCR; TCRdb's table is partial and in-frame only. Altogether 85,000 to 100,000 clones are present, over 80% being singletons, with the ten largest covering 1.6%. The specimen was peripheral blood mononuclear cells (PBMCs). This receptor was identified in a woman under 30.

In DNA, the CDR3 is TGCGCCAGCAGTGAATTTATGGGGGATCGGTACGAGCAGTACTTC. Protein product: CASSEFMGDRYEQYF. J is TRBJ2-7 and V is TRBV10-2; the D gene could be TRBD1 or TRBD2 (5 bases each). Germline V gene data show CDR1 as WSHSY and CDR2 as SAAADI. CDR3 length equals 15 residues. V dropped 3 bases and J dropped 4 bases, with 16 bases sitting between them.